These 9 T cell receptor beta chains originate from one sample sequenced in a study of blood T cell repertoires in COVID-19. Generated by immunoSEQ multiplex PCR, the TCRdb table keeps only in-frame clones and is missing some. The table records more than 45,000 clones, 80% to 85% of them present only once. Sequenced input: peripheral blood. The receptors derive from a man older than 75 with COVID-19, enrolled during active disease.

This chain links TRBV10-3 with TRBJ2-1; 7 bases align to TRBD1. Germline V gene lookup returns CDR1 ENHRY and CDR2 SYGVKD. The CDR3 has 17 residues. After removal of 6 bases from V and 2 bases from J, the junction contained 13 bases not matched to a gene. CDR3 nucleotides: TGTGCCATCAGGCCTAGGGACAGCTTTATTGCCTACAATGAGCAGTTCTTC. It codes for CAIRPRDSFIAYNEQFF.

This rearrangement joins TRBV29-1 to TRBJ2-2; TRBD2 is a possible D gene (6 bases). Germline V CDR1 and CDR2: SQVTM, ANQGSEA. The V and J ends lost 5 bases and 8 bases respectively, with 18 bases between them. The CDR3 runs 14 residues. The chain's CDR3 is CSVPRVGEVGELFF. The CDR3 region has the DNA TGCAGCGTTCCGAGGGTGGGGGAGGTTGGGGAGCTGTTTTTT.

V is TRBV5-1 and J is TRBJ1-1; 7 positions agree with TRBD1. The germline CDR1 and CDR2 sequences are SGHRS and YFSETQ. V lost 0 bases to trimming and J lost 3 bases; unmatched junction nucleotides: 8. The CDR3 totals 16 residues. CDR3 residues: CASSLGGGDGDTEAFF. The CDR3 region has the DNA TGCGCCAGCAGCTTGGGAGGGGGCGATGGGGACACTGAAGCTTTCTTT.

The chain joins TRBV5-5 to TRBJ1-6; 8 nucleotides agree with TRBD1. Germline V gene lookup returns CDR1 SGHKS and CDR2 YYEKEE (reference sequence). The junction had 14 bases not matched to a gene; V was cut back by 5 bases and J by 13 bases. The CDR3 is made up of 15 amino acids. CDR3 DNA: TGTGCCAGCAGGGCTTCCGGGACAGGCCAAACTCCCCTCCACTTT. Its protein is CASRASGTGQTPLHF.

CDR3 protein: CAYRGGGYGYTF. The CDR3 nucleotides are TGTGCCTACCGGGGCGGGGGGTATGGCTACACCTTC. J is TRBJ1-2 and V is TRBV30; D may be TRBD1 (5 bases). CDR3 length: 12 amino acids. Germline V gene lookup returns CDR1 GTSNPN and CDR2 SVGIG (reference sequence). Trimming stripped 7 bases from V and 5 bases from J, with 14 bases between.

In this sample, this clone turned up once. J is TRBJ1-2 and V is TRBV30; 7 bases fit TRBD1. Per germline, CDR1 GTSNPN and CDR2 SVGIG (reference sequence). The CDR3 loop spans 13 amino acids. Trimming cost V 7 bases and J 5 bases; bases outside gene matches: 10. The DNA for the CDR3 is TGTGCCTCCCTCAGGTTACAGGGGTATGGCTACACCTTC. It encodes CASLRLQGYGYTF.

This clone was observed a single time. The CDR3 sequence: CASSYLGEDGYTF. In nucleotides, the CDR3 is TGTGCCAGCAGTTACTTAGGGGAAGATGGCTACACCTTC. The chain recombines TRBV6-5 with TRBJ1-2, with D maybe TRBD1 (5 bases). Trimming removed 1 base from V and 6 bases from J, with 9 bases in between. This CDR3 is 13 amino acids long. Germline values: CDR1 MNHEY, CDR2 SVGAGI.

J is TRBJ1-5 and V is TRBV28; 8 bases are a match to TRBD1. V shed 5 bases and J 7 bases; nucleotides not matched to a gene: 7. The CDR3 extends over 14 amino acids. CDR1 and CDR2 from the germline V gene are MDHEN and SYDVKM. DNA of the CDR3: TGTGCCAGCAGTCCAGGGGGCATGAGGCAGCCCCAGCATTTT. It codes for CASSPGGMRQPQHF.

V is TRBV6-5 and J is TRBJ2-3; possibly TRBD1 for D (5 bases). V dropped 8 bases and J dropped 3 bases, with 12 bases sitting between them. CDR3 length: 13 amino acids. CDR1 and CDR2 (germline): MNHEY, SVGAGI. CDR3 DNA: TGTGCCAGCCGACAGAAAATTACAGATACGCAGTATTTT. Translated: CASRQKITDTQYF.